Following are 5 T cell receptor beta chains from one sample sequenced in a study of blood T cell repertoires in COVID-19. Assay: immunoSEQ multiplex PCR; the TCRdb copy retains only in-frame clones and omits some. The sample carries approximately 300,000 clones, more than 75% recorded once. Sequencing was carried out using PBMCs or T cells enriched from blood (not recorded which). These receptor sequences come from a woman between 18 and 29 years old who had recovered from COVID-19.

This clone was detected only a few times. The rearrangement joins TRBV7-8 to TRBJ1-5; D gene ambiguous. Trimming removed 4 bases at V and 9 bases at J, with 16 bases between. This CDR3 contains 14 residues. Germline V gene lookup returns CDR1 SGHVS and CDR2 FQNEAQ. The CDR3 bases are TGTGCCAGCAGCTCCGGGATCCTCGGCTCGCCCCAGCATTTT. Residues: CASSSGILGSPQHF.

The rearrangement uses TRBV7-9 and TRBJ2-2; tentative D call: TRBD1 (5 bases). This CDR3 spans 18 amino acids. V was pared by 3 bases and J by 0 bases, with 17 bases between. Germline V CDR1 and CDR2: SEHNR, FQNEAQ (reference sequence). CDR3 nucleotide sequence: TGTGCCAGCAGCTTGCCAGATACCGACAGCCCGAACACCGGGGAGCTGTTTTTT. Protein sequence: CASSLPDTDSPNTGELFF.

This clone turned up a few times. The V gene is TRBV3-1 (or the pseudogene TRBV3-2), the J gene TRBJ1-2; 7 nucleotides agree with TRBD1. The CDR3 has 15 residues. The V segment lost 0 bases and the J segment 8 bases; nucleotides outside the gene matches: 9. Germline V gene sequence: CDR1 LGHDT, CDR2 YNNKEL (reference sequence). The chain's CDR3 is CASSQDLEGAKGYTF. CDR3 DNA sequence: TGTGCCAGCAGCCAAGATTTGGAGGGGGCGAAAGGCTACACCTTC.

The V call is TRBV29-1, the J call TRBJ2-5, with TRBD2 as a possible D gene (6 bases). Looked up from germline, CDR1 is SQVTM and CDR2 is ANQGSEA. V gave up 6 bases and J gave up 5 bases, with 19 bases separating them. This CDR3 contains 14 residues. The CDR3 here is CSVLGTLLRETQYF. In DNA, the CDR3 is TGCAGCGTACTCGGGACTCTGTTGAGGGAGACCCAGTACTTC. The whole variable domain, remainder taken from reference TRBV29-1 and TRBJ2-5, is SAVISQKPSRDICQRGTSLTIQCQVDSQVTMMFWYRQQPGQSLTLIATANQGSEATYESGFVIDKFPISRPNLTFSTLTVSNMSPEDSSIYLCSVLGTLLRETQYFGPGTRLLVL.

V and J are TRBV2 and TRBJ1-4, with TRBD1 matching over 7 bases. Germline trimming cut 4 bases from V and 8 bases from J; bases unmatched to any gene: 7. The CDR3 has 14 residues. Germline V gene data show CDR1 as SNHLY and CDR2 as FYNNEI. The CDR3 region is CASSVIGGQEKLFF. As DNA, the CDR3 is TGTGCCAGCAGTGTCATAGGGGGCCAAGAAAAACTGTTTTTT.